This TCR beta chain came from a study of blood T cell repertoires in COVID-19. Study context: The cDNA or gDNA used as material had been derived from T cells, B-cell-depleted T cells, or PBMCs.

The table came from immunoSEQ multiplex PCR; TCRdb's copy has only in-frame clones and leaves some out. Of about 220,000 clones in the sample, approximately 83% were seen once. The CDR3 consists of 12 residues. V dropped 10 bases and J dropped 0 bases, with 9 bases sitting between them. Germline V CDR1 and CDR2: LNHDA, SQIVND (reference sequence). This TCR came from a woman aged 40-49 years with acute COVID-19. This sequence joins TRBV19 and TRBJ1-2; no clear D. Sequencing was performed on PBMCs or T cells enriched from blood (not recorded which). This CDR3 reads CAIRRTNYGYTF. In nucleotides, the CDR3 is TGTGCCATACGCAGGACTAACTATGGCTACACCTTC.